In this sample, the clone carrying this T cell receptor (beta chain) turned up a few times. What it binds is unknown. The sample comes from a study of post-analysis software for immune sequencing data. The CDR3 consists of 11 residues. The V end was cut by 2 bases, the J end by 12 bases, with 10 bases between. Germline loops: CDR1 DFQATT, CDR2 SNEGSKA (reference sequence). Overall study findings and caveats: Controls significantly exceeded multiple sclerosis patients in normalized Chao1 diversity. In patients, TRBV5-6, TRBV5-1 and TRBV20-1 belonged to roughly 5 TRBV segments found more frequently than in controls.

Incorporated into the TCR beta cDNA libraries were unique molecular identifiers, which served to reduce PCR and sequencing biases. TCRdb reanalysed the PCR reads using MiXCR and keeps one entry per CDR3 protein. The table lists about 540,000 distinct CDR3 sequences, less than 40% of them singletons. The chain is built from TRBV20-1 and TRBJ1-4; possibly TRBD1 for D (5 bases). The specimen was blood. This TCR was sampled from a girl aged 2-17 years with multiple sclerosis. The CDR3 loop reads CSARSRDELFF. The DNA of the CDR3 is TGCAGTGCTAGATCCCGGGACGAACTGTTTTTT.